Here is one TCR beta chain with its context. Its antigen is unidentified. This entry comes from a study of vaccination and CD4 T cells after COVID-19. The overall study: Convalescent participants consisted of six males and four females, two being Hispanic. Study results and caveats: Looking at convalescent patients, 304 of their 307 vaccine-specific clones were spike mono-reactive.

From germline, CDR1 is MNHNS and CDR2 SASEGT. This CDR3 is built from 14 residues. V was pared by 1 base and J by 4 bases, with 10 bases between. The treatment: roughly 10-day PBMC culture with coronavirus spike peptide pools or control peptides (ViraFEST assay). For ViraFEST, peptide pools expanded antigen-specific T cells, after which the TCRs were sequenced. Wells that each held 1.5 million to 2 million PBMCs were cultured with 8 to 10 IU/ml IL-2 and approximately 9 ug/ml peptide pools. An Oncomine TCR Beta short-read assay was used to sequence the DNA from cultured CD4+ T cells. TCRdb passed the PCR reads through MiXCR, listing each CDR3 protein once. The repertoire holds fewer than 13,000 distinct CDR3 sequences, 40% to 50% seen once, with about 30% in the top ten.

Sequencing input: CD4+ T cells from blood, cultured in vitro. This clonotype originated in a human donor who had recovered from COVID-19. The chain carries TRBV6-1 and TRBJ1-1; no reliable D call. The chain's CDR3 is CASSEVRIGTEAFF. The DNA of the CDR3 is TGTGCCAGCAGTGAAGTACGGATTGGCACTGAAGCTTTCTTT.